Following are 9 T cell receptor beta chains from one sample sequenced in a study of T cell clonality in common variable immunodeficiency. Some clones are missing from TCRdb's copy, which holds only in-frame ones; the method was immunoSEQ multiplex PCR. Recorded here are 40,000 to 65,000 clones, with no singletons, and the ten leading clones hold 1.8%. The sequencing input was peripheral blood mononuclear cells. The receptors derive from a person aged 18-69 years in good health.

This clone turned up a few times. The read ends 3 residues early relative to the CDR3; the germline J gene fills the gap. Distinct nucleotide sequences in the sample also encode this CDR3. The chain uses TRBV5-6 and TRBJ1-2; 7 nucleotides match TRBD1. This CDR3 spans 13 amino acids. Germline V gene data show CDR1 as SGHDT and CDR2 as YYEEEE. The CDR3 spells CASSRDRVGGYTF. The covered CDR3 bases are TGTGCCAGCAGCAGAGACAGGGTGGGCGGA.

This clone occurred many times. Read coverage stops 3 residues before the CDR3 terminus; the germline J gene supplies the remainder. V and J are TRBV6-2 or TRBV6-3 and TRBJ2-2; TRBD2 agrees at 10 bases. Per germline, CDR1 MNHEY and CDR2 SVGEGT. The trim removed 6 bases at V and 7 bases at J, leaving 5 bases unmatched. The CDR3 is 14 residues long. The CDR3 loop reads CASRTSGKIGELFF. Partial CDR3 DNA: TGTGCCAGCAGAACTAGCGGGAAAATCGGGGAG.

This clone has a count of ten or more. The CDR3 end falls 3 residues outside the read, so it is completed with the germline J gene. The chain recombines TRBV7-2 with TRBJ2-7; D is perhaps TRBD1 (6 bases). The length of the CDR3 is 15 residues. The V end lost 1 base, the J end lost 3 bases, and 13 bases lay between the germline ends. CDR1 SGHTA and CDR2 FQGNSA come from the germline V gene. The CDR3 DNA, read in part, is TGTGCCAGCAGCTTAGGAAGGGACAAAGTCTACGAG. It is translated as CASSLGRDKVYE. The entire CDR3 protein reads CASSLGRDKVYEQYF.

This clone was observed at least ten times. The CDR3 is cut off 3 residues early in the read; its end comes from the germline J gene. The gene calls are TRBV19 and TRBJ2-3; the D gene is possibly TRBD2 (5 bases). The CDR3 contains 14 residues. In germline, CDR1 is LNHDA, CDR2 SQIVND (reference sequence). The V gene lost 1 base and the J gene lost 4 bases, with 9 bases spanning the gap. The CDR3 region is CASSIGSGADTQYF. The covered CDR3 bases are TGTGCCAGTAGTATAGGAAGCGGTGCAGATACG.

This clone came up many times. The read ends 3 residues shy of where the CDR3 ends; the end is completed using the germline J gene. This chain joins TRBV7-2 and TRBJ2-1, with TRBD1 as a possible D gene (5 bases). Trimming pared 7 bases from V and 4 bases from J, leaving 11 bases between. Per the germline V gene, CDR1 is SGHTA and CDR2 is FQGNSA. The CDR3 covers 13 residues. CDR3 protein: CASTATVYNEQFF. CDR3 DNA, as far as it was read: TGTGCCAGCACCGCGACAGTGTACAATGAG.

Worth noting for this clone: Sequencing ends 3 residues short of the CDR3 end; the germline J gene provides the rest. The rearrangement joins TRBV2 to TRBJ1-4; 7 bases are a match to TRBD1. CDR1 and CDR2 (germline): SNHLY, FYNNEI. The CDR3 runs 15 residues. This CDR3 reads CASRTRGGGNSPLFF. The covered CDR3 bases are TGTGCCAGCAGGACTAGAGGGGGCGGGAATTCACCA.

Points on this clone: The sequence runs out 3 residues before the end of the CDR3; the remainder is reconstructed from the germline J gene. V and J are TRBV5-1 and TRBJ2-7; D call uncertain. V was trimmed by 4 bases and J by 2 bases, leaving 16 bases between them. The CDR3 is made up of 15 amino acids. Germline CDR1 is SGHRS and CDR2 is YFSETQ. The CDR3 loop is CASSATIVSPYEQYF. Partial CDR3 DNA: TGCGCCAGCAGCGCAACTATAGTGAGTCCCTACGAG.

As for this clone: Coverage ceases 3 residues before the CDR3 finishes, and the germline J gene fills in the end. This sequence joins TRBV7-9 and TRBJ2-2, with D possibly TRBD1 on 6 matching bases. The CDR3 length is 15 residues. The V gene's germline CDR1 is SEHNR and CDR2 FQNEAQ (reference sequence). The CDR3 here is CASSLGGHYNSPLFF. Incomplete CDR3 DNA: TGTGCCAGCAGCTTAGGGGGGCACTATAATTCACCG. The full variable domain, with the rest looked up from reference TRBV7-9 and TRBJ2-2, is DTGVSQNPRHKITKRGQNVTFRCDPISEHNRLYWYRQTLGQGPEFLTYFQNEAQLEKSRLLSDRFSAERPKGSFSTLEIQRTEQGDSAMYLCASSLGGHYNSPLFFGEGSRLTVL.

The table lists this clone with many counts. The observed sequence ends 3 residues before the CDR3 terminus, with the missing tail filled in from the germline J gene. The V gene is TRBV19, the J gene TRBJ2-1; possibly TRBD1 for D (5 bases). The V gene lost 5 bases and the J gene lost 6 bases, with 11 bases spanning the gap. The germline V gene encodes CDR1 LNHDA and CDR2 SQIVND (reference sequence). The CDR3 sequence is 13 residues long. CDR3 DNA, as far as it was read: TGTGCCAGTAGTTGGGAAGGGGCCAATGAG. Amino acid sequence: CASSWEGANE. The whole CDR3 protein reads CASSWEGANEQFF.